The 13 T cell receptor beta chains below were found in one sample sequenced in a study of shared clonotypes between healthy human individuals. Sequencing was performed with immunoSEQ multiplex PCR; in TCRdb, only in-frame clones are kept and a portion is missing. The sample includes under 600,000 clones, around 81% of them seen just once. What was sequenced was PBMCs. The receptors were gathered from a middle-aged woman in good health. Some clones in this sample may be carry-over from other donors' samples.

The CDR3 spells CATLHSNRDGVRQPQHF. The CDR3 coding sequence is TGCGCCACCCTCCACTCGAACAGGGACGGGGTGAGGCAGCCCCAGCATTTT. The chain recombines TRBV10-1 with TRBJ1-5; the D gene is possibly TRBD1 (6 bases). The V end lost 10 bases, the J end lost 7 bases, and 29 bases lay between the germline ends. Germline CDR1 reads WNHNN; CDR2 reads SYGVQD (reference sequence). The CDR3 loop spans 17 amino acids.

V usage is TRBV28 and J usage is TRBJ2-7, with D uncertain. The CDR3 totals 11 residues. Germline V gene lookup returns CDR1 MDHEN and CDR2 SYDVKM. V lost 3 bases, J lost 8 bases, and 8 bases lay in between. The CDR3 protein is CASSFSAQQYF. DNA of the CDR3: TGTGCCAGCAGTTTTTCAGCCCAGCAGTACTTC.

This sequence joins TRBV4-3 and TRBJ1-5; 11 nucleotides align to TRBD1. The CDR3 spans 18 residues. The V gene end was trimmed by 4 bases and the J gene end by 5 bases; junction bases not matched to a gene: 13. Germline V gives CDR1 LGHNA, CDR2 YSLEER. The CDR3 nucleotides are TGCGCCAGCAGCCCGGACAGGGGGCTCGGATATGTGCATCAGCCCCAGCATTTT. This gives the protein CASSPDRGLGYVHQPQHF.

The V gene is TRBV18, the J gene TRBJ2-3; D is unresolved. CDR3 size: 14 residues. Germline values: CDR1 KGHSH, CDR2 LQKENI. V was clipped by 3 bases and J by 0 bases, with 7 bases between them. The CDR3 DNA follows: TGTGCCAGCTCACCCTCTCCTAGCACAGATACGCAGTATTTT. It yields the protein CASSPSPSTDTQYF. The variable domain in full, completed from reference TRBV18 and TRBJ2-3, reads NAGVMQNPRHLVRRRGQEARLRCSPMKGHSHVYWYRQLPEEGLKFMVYLQKENIIDESGMPKERFSAEFPKEGPSILRIQQVVRGDSAAYFCASSPSPSTDTQYFGPGTRLTVL.

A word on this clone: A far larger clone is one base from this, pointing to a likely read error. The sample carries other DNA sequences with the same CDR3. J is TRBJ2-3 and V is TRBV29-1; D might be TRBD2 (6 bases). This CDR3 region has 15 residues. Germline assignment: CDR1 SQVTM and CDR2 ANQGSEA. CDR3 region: CSVVLPVTSTDTQYF. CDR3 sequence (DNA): TGCAGCGTTGTCTTGCCGGTAACTAGCACAGACACGCAGTATTTT.

Here the CDR3 reads CAWSVLGQGPEQYF. The CDR3 bases are TGTGCCTGGAGTGTTTTGGGACAGGGTCCCGAGCAGTACTTC. J is TRBJ2-7 and V is TRBV30; 9 bases align to TRBD1. The CDR3 is 14 amino acids. Germline V gene data show CDR1 as GTSNPN and CDR2 as SVGIG (reference sequence). V dropped 0 bases and J dropped 6; count of bases not matched to a gene: 6.

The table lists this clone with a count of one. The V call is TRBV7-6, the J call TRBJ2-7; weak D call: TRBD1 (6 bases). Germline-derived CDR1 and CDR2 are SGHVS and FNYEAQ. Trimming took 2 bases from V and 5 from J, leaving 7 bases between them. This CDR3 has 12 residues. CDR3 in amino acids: CASSLKGDEQYF. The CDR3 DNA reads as TGTGCCAGCAGCTTAAAGGGGGACGAGCAGTACTTC.

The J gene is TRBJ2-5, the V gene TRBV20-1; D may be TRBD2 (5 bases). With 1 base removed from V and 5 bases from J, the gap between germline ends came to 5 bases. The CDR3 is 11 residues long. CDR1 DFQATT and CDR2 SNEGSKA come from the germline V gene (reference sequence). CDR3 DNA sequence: TGCAGTGCTAGAGCTAGCGAGACCCAGTACTTC. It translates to CSARASETQYF.

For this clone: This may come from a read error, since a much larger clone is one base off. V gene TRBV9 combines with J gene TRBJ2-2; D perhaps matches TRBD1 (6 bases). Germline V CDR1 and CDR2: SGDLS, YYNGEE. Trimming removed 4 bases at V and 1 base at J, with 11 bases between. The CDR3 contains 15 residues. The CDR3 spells CASSLGQMNTGELFF. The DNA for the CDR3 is TGTGCCAGCAGCTTGGGACAAATGAACACCGGGGAGCTGTTTTTT. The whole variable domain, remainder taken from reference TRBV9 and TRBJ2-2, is DSGVTQTPKHLITATGQRVTLRCSPRSGDLSVYWYQQSLDQGLQFLIQYYNGEERAKGNILERFSAQQFPDLHSELNLSSLELGDSALYFCASSLGQMNTGELFFGEGSRLTVL.

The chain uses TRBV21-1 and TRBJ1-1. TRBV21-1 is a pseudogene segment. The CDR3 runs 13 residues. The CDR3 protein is CAAPGGLNTEAFF. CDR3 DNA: TGTGCCGCCCCGGGGGGCTTGAACACTGAAGCTTTCTTT.

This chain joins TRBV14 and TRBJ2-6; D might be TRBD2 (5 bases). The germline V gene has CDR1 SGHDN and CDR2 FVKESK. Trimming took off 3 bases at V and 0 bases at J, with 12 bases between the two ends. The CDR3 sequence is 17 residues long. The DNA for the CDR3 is TGTGCCAGCAGCCATCGAGGACGGGACTCTGGGGCCAACGTCCTGACTTTC. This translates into CASSHRGRDSGANVLTF.

For the CDR3, the DNA is TGTGCCAGCTCACCCGCTGGGGGATCGAACACCGGGGAGCTGTTTTTT. This encodes CASSPAGGSNTGELFF. V gene TRBV18 combines with J gene TRBJ2-2; D possibly matches TRBD1 or TRBD2 (5 bases each). This CDR3 comprises 16 residues. CDR1 is KGHSH and CDR2 is LQKENI in the germline V gene. The germline V and J ends were trimmed by 3 bases and 0 bases, with 11 bases remaining between them.

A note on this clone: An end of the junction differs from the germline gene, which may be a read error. In nucleotides, the CDR3 is TGTGCTAGTGGTTTGACAGGCTCAGATACGCAGTGTTTT. Translating gives CASGLTGSDTQCF. The chain joins TRBV12-5 to TRBJ2-3, with a weak D call TRBD1 (5 bases). Looked up from germline, CDR1 is LGHNT and CDR2 is FRNRAP. The CDR3 totals 13 residues.